These T cell receptor beta chains were read from a single sample in a study of shared clonotypes between healthy human individuals. Using immunoSEQ multiplex PCR, the repertoire was profiled, and TCRdb retains in-frame clones only, with some absent. Here the sample spans more than 2 million clones, just over 90% being singletons. Sequenced: naive CD8+ T cells from PBMCs. Receptor source: a man aged 18 to 29 in good health. Some clones in this sample may be carry-over from other donors' samples. Each CDR3 is given with its conserved first and last residue. D genes are given only for firm matches. The size field is filled for only some rows; it gives once, few, many or a size class.

d_gene,v_gene,j_gene,abundance,CDR3nt,CDR3aa
.,TRBV9,TRBJ2-6,.,TGTGCCAGCAGCGTCGGGGAGTCTGGGGCCAACGTCCTGACTTTC,CASSVGESGANVLTF
.,TRBV29-1,TRBJ2-7,.,TGCAGCGGTCTGGACAGCCCCTACGAGCAGTACTTC,CSGLDSPYEQYF
TRBD2,TRBV15,TRBJ2-1,.,TGTGCCACCAGTGCGGGAGTGCACAATGAGCAGTTCTTC,CATSAGVHNEQFF
.,TRBV27,TRBJ2-7,.,TGTGCCAGCAGTTTCCCCGGGACAATATACGAGCAGTACTTC,CASSFPGTIYEQYF
.,TRBV4-2,TRBJ1-1,.,TGTGCCAGCAGCCGCTCCGAGGGGGGAGCTTTCTTT,CASSRSEGGAFF
.,TRBV7-2,TRBJ2-3,.,TGTGCCAGCAGCTTATACTCAAGCACAGATACGCAGTATTTT,CASSLYSSTDTQYF
TRBD1,TRBV9,TRBJ2-2,.,TGTGCCAGCAGCCCTCGGGACAGGGGAACCGGGGAGCTGTTTTTT,CASSPRDRGTGELFF
TRBD2,TRBV28,TRBJ2-5,.,TGTGCCAGCAGTTTACGGGGACTAGCGGGGATCCAAGAGACCCAGTACTTC,CASSLRGLAGIQETQYF
.,TRBV11-2,TRBJ2-5,many,TGTGCCAGCAGCTTAGTTCGGGAGACCCAGTACTTC,CASSLVRETQYF
TRBD1,TRBV9,TRBJ2-1,.,TGTGCCAGCAGCGTAGATACAGGGGGACGTAATGAGCAGTTCTTC,CASSVDTGGRNEQFF
TRBD1,TRBV9,TRBJ2-7,.,TGTGCCAGCAGCGTAACAGGGGGCTCCTACGAGCAGTACTTC,CASSVTGGSYEQYF
.,TRBV7-9,TRBJ1-1,.,TGTGCCAGCAGCTTATCCCTTGGCAGGGAGGTAGTTGAAGCTTTCTTT,CASSLSLGREVVEAFF
.,TRBV7-6,TRBJ2-7,.,TGTGCCAGCAGCCCCTCCCTAAGCCGGGCTAGGTCCTACGAGCAGTACTTC,CASSPSLSRARSYEQYF
.,TRBV27,TRBJ2-5,.,TGTGCCAGCAGCCCCTCGGGGGAGACCCAGTACTTC,CASSPSGETQYF
.,TRBV4-3,TRBJ2-7,once,TGCGCCAGCAGCCAGAATCTTGGGGGGTCCGAGCAGTACTTC,CASSQNLGGSEQYF
TRBD1,TRBV7-2,TRBJ2-7,.,TGTGCCAGCAGCTTAGCGGGGGTGACAGGGTCCTACGAGCAGTACTTC,CASSLAGVTGSYEQYF
TRBD2,TRBV11-2,TRBJ2-3,once,TGTGCCAGCAGCTCCCTGCGGGAGTTCACAGATACGCAGTATTTT,CASSSLREFTDTQYF
.,TRBV5-6,TRBJ1-4,few,TGTGCCAGCAGCTTCGGTTCAGGGGAAAAACTGTTTTTT,CASSFGSGEKLFF
TRBD2,TRBV4-2,TRBJ2-1,.,TGTGCCAGCAGCCGTTTAGCGGGAGCTTCTTACAATGAGCAGTTCTTC,CASSRLAGASYNEQFF
.,TRBV15,TRBJ2-7,.,TGTGCCACCAGCAGGATCCTGGGCTCCTACGAGCAGTACTTC,CATSRILGSYEQYF
.,TRBV11-3,TRBJ2-1,once,TGTGCCAGCAGCCCTAGGGGGGATGAGCAGTTCTTC,CASSPRGDEQFF
TRBD2,TRBV14,TRBJ2-7,.,TGTGCCAGCAGCCCCCTCCCCGGGACTACGTCGTACGAGCAGTACTTC,CASSPLPGTTSYEQYF
.,TRBV18,TRBJ1-1,.,TGTGCCAGCTCACCACCGAGGCCGGGGAGAGGGGCCCTCAACACTGAAGCTTTCTTT,CASSPPRPGRGALNTEAFF
.,TRBV19,TRBJ2-7,.,TGTGCCAGTAGTTACAACAGGGAGGGTTACGAGCAGTACTTC,CASSYNREGYEQYF
.,TRBV5-4,TRBJ2-1,.,TGTGCCAGCAGCTTGGACAGGGCACATGAGCAGTTCTTC,CASSLDRAHEQFF
.,TRBV29-1,TRBJ2-2,.,TGCAGCGTTGAAGAGCGGGACAGCGGGGAGCTGTTTTTT,CSVEERDSGELFF
.,TRBV5-6,TRBJ2-7,.,TGTGCCAGCAGCAAGGGGGGCCCAGGCTCCTACGAGCAGTACTTC,CASSKGGPGSYEQYF
.,TRBV27,TRBJ2-5,.,TGTGCCAGCAAGGTGCTGGGGCATCAAGAGACCCAGTACTTC,CASKVLGHQETQYF
TRBD1,TRBV7-3,TRBJ1-1,.,TGTGCCAGCAGCTCGTACTACAGGGGGCGAGGGGGCACTGAAGCTTTCTTT,CASSSYYRGRGGTEAFF
.,TRBV9,TRBJ1-1,.,TGTGCCAGCAGCGTAGCCCTCAGGACTGAAGCTTTCTTT,CASSVALRTEAFF
TRBD1,TRBV4-1,TRBJ2-7,once,TGCGCCAGCAGCCAGAACAGGGGGCGAACCTACGAGCAGTACTTC,CASSQNRGRTYEQYF
TRBD1,TRBV30,TRBJ1-1,.,TGTGCCTGGAACGACGACAGGGACACTGAAGCTTTCTTT,CAWNDDRDTEAFF
TRBD2,TRBV9,TRBJ2-7,.,TGTGCCAGCAGCTCTCGGGACTACAACGAGCAGTACTTC,CASSSRDYNEQYF
.,TRBV28,TRBJ2-1,.,TGTGCCAGCAGTCCCCCGGGGGCCTGGGATGAGCAGTTCTTC,CASSPPGAWDEQFF
TRBD1,TRBV27,TRBJ2-7,.,TGTGCCACCGAGGACAGGACGACCTACGAGCAGTACTTC,CATEDRTTYEQYF
TRBD2,TRBV10-3,TRBJ2-2,.,TGTGCCATCAGGGACTCTAGCGGAGGAAACACCGGGGAGCTGTTTTTT,CAIRDSSGGNTGELFF
TRBD1,TRBV6-5,TRBJ1-1,once,TGTGCCAGCAGCCCCGACAGGGGCGCTGAAGCTTTCTTT,CASSPDRGAEAFF
TRBD2,TRBV5-1,TRBJ2-7,once,TGCGCCAGCAGCATGGGACTAGAAACCTACGAGCAGTACTTC,CASSMGLETYEQYF
TRBD2,TRBV6-5,TRBJ2-7,once,TGTGCCTCCGGAGATCTGCGGGAGAGGTACGAGCAGTACTTC,CASGDLRERYEQYF
.,TRBV15,TRBJ2-5,.,TGTGCCACCAGCCCACAGGGCCAAGAGACCCAGTACTTC,CATSPQGQETQYF
TRBD1,TRBV13,TRBJ2-1,.,TGTGCCAGCAGCTCCTCCGGGACAGGGGAAAGTGGTGAGCAGTTCTTC,CASSSSGTGESGEQFF
TRBD1,TRBV5-1,TRBJ1-5,.,TGCGCCAGCAGCCCCGGGACAGGTCCTTTGGATAGCAATCAGCCCCAGCATTTT,CASSPGTGPLDSNQPQHF
.,TRBV4-1,TRBJ2-3,.,TGCGCCAGCAGCCAACGGGAGCTGCCAGATACGCAGTATTTT,CASSQRELPDTQYF
TRBD1,TRBV9,TRBJ2-1,.,TGTGCCAGCAGCATCCCCAGGGGGATGGATTCCTACAATGAGCAGTTCTTC,CASSIPRGMDSYNEQFF
TRBD1,TRBV5-1,TRBJ2-7,.,TGCGCCAGCAGCTTGGCCTCGATTCTAGGGGGCGCTTCCGAGCAGTACTTC,CASSLASILGGASEQYF
.,TRBV12-5,TRBJ1-1,few,TGTGCTAGTGGTTTGGTACGTGGAGCTTTCTTT,CASGLVRGAFF
TRBD2,TRBV15,TRBJ2-3,.,TGTGCCACCAGCAAGGGACTAGCGGGAATGATGAATACGCAGTATTTT,CATSKGLAGMMNTQYF
.,TRBV6-1,TRBJ1-5,.,TGTGCCAGCAGTGAAGCGAGTCCCAGGGTCTCGGCGGTGGGCAATCAGCCCCAGCATTTT,CASSEASPRVSAVGNQPQHF
.,TRBV4-1,TRBJ2-7,.,TGCGCCAGCAGCCAACTGAGCTCCGATTCCTACGAGCAGTACTTC,CASSQLSSDSYEQYF
.,TRBV7-9,TRBJ1-2,.,TGTGCCAGCAGCCAAACGGTAGGGGGGTCCTGGTATGGCTACACCTTC,CASSQTVGGSWYGYTF
TRBD2,TRBV11-2,TRBJ2-5,.,TGTGCCAGCAGATCCGGGACTAGCGGGAACATGCAAGAGACCCAGTACTTC,CASRSGTSGNMQETQYF